This is a list of T cell receptor beta chains from one sample in a study of blood T cell repertoires in COVID-19. Sequencing was performed with immunoSEQ multiplex PCR; in TCRdb, only in-frame clones are kept and a portion is missing. The sample carries under 300,000 clones, about 82% recorded once. Sequenced material: peripheral blood. The receptor set was obtained from an elderly man with acute or convalescent COVID-19. CDR3s include the opening cysteine and the closing phenylalanine or tryptophan. The order of the fields is clone size, V gene, D gene, CDR3 length, J gene, CDR3 protein, CDR3 DNA. A D gene is named only where the DNA matches it firmly. Not all rows give a size; the values are once, few, many and, for expanded clones, a class.

size: -; V: TRBV29-1; D: -; length: 12; J: TRBJ1-1; CDR3: CSVSSGNTEAFF; DNA: TGCAGCGTCTCGTCGGGGAACACTGAAGCTTTCTTT
size: -; V: TRBV7-9; D: TRBD1; length: 15; J: TRBJ2-1; CDR3: CAGAGDRAAPNEQFF; DNA: TGTGCCGGAGCCGGGGACAGGGCCGCTCCGAATGAGCAGTTCTTC
size: -; V: TRBV5-1; D: TRBD2; length: 15; J: TRBJ2-5; CDR3: CASAPGLAGGETQYF; DNA: TGCGCCAGCGCGCCGGGACTAGCGGGAGGGGAGACCCAGTACTTC
size: -; V: TRBV12-3/TRBV12-4; D: -; length: 12; J: TRBJ2-1; CDR3: CASSLMENEQFF; DNA: TGTGCCAGCAGTTTAATGGAGAATGAGCAGTTCTTC
size: -; V: TRBV5-6; D: -; length: 13; J: TRBJ1-1; CDR3: CASSWQQGSEAFF; DNA: TGTGCCAGCAGCTGGCAACAGGGTTCTGAAGCTTTCTTT
size: -; V: TRBV2; D: -; length: 15; J: TRBJ2-7; CDR3: CASSVGILAFDEQYF; DNA: TGTGCCAGCAGTGTGGGTATTCTAGCGTTCGACGAGCAGTACTTC
size: once; V: TRBV29-1; D: TRBD2; length: 15; J: TRBJ2-4; CDR3: CSVEGLAVAKNIQYF; DNA: TGCAGCGTTGAGGGACTAGCGGTAGCCAAAAACATTCAGTACTTC
size: few; V: TRBV6-2/TRBV6-3; D: -; length: 12; J: TRBJ1-3; CDR3: CASSWAGNTIYF; DNA: TGTGCCAGCAGCTGGGCGGGAAACACCATATATTTT
size: -; V: TRBV3-1/TRBV3-2; D: TRBD2; length: 16; J: TRBJ2-7; CDR3: CASSQARGLVRYEQYF; DNA: TGTGCCAGCAGCCAAGCCCGGGGACTAGTTCGCTACGAGCAGTACTTC
size: -; V: TRBV28; D: TRBD1; length: 13; J: TRBJ1-2; CDR3: CASAGGSNYGYTF; DNA: TGTGCCTCGGCAGGGGGCTCTAACTATGGCTACACCTTC
size: -; V: TRBV24-1; D: TRBD1; length: 17; J: TRBJ2-6; CDR3: CATSDPTGGSGANVLTF; DNA: TGTGCCACCAGTGATCCCACAGGGGGGTCTGGGGCCAACGTCCTGACTTTC
size: -; V: TRBV5-1; D: TRBD1; length: 14; J: TRBJ1-1; CDR3: CASSPGQGGAEAFF; DNA: TGCGCCAGCAGCCCCGGACAGGGGGGGGCTGAAGCTTTCTTT
size: -; V: TRBV29-1; D: TRBD1; length: 15; J: TRBJ1-2; CDR3: CSAGWTGGRNYGYTF; DNA: TGCAGCGCCGGATGGACAGGGGGCAGAAACTATGGCTACACCTTC
size: few; V: TRBV19; D: -; length: 15; J: TRBJ1-1; CDR3: CASSIQSQVNTEAFF; DNA: TGTGCCAGTAGTATTCAATCGCAGGTCAACACTGAAGCTTTCTTT
size: -; V: TRBV18; D: TRBD1; length: 15; J: TRBJ1-3; CDR3: CASSRPTGRINTIYF; DNA: TGTGCCAGCTCACGCCCGACAGGGCGCATAAACACCATATATTTT
size: -; V: TRBV28; D: -; length: 16; J: TRBJ2-3; CDR3: CASGGGAFRGTDTQYF; DNA: TGTGCCAGCGGCGGAGGGGCTTTCCGGGGCACAGATACGCAGTATTTT
size: -; V: TRBV7-6; D: -; length: 14; J: TRBJ2-2; CDR3: CASTPQDPGGELFF; DNA: TGTGCCAGCACCCCTCAGGATCCGGGGGGGGAGCTGTTTTTT
size: -; V: TRBV4-1; D: TRBD2; length: 16; J: TRBJ2-3; CDR3: CASSQELAGPPDTQYF; DNA: TGCGCCAGCAGCCAAGAACTAGCGGGACCCCCAGATACGCAGTATTTT
size: -; V: TRBV5-1; D: -; length: 18; J: TRBJ2-1; CDR3: CATNRDALGTGSGNEQFF; DNA: TGCGCCACCAACAGGGACGCCCTGGGTACAGGCAGCGGCAATGAGCAGTTCTTC
size: -; V: TRBV5-4; D: -; length: 14; J: TRBJ1-4; CDR3: CASSLTPTNEKLFF; DNA: TGTGCCAGCAGCTTGACACCAACTAATGAAAAACTGTTTTTT
size: once; V: TRBV18; D: TRBD2; length: 17; J: TRBJ2-1; CDR3: CASSPGGGPSGYNEQFF; DNA: TGTGCCAGCTCACCAGGGGGAGGGCCCTCGGGCTACAATGAGCAGTTCTTC
size: -; V: TRBV5-5; D: -; length: 15; J: TRBJ1-5; CDR3: CASSEGGWEYQPQHF; DNA: TGTGCCAGCAGCGAGGGAGGTTGGGAGTATCAGCCCCAGCATTTT
size: -; V: TRBV18; D: -; length: 14; J: TRBJ2-3; CDR3: CASSPADGTDTQYF; DNA: TGTGCCAGCTCACCTGCGGATGGGACAGATACGCAGTATTTT
size: -; V: TRBV19; D: TRBD2; length: 14; J: TRBJ2-7; CDR3: CASSITSGPYEQYF; DNA: TGTGCCAGTAGTATAACTAGCGGTCCCTACGAGCAGTACTTC
size: once; V: TRBV19; D: TRBD1; length: 14; J: TRBJ2-7; CDR3: CASSGDRVLYEQYF; DNA: TGTGCCAGTAGTGGGGACAGGGTACTCTACGAGCAGTACTTC
size: -; V: TRBV28; D: TRBD1; length: 15; J: TRBJ1-2; CDR3: CAITTGGVYNYGYTF; DNA: TGTGCCATCACGACAGGGGGCGTTTACAACTATGGCTACACCTTC
size: -; V: TRBV7-9; D: -; length: 17; J: TRBJ1-6; CDR3: CASSPPAGAGSNSPLHF; DNA: TGTGCCAGCAGCCCCCCCGCTGGGGCAGGAAGTAATTCACCCCTCCACTTT
size: -; V: TRBV29-1; D: -; length: 13; J: TRBJ2-5; CDR3: CSVELDIQETQYF; DNA: TGCAGCGTTGAACTGGACATACAAGAGACCCAGTACTTC